The 27 T cell receptor beta chains listed next were all sequenced from one sample in a study of OX40 agonist ivuxolimab in advanced cancers. Assay used: immunoSEQ multiplex PCR; TCRdb lists only in-frame clones, some missing. The repertoire holds about 48,000 clones, with about 88% as singletons. Sample: CD4+ or CD8+ T cells sorted from blood, taken in a trial of the OX40 agonist ivuxolimab. These receptors were obtained from an adult with an advanced solid tumor such as melanoma, head and neck, liver or kidney cancer.

This clone has just a few counts. J is TRBJ2-7 and V is TRBV11-3; TRBD1 matches at 10 bases. V gave up 5 bases and J gave up 7 bases; unmatched junction bases: 11. Germline assignment: CDR1 SGHNT and CDR2 YENEEA. This CDR3 has 15 amino acids. The CDR3: CASSPRTGGMEEQYF. As DNA, the CDR3 is TGTGCCAGCAGCCCCCGGACAGGGGGAATGGAGGAGCAGTACTTC.

This clone came up a few times. The V gene is TRBV9, the J gene TRBJ1-6, with 8 positions matching TRBD1. V lost 5 bases, J lost 9 bases, and 7 bases stayed unmatched. Looked up from germline, CDR1 is SGDLS and CDR2 is YYNGEE. The length of the CDR3 is 14 residues. The CDR3 sequence is CASSPTGEGSPLHF. CDR3 DNA sequence: TGTGCCAGCAGTCCGACAGGGGAAGGTTCACCCCTCCACTTT.

J is TRBJ2-3 and V is TRBV5-4; 8 nucleotides line up with TRBD2. Trimming at V came to 1 base and at J to 5 bases, leaving 6 bases not matched to a gene. The CDR3 consists of 15 residues. Looked up from germline, CDR1 is SGHNT and CDR2 is YYREEE (reference sequence). The CDR3 loop is CASSLTGGPIDTQYF. In DNA, the CDR3 is TGTGCCAGCAGCTTGACGGGGGGGCCGATAGATACGCAGTATTTT.

The rearrangement uses TRBV4-2 and TRBJ2-3, with 7 positions matching TRBD2. The V gene end was trimmed by 1 base and the J gene end by 6 bases; junction bases not matched to a gene: 10. There are 16 residues in the CDR3. Germline V gene lookup returns CDR1 LGHNA and CDR2 YNFKEQ. CDR3 loop: CASSQGLAGGRDTQYF. The CDR3 DNA is TGTGCCAGCAGCCAAGGACTAGCAGGAGGGCGGGATACGCAGTATTTT.

The sample holds one count of this clone. The J gene is TRBJ1-6, the V gene TRBV9; possible D gene TRBD1, 5 bases. V lost 0 bases to trimming and J lost 7 bases, with 8 bases between them. Per the germline V gene, CDR1 is SGDLS and CDR2 is YYNGEE. The CDR3 totals 14 residues. The CDR3 region is CASSVAGTNSPLHF. CDR3 bases: TGTGCCAGCAGCGTAGCAGGGACCAATTCACCCCTCCACTTT. The whole variable domain, filled in from reference TRBV9 and TRBJ1-6, reads DSGVTQTPKHLITATGQRVTLRCSPRSGDLSVYWYQQSLDQGLQFLIQYYNGEERAKGNILERFSAQQFPDLHSELNLSSLELGDSALYFCASSVAGTNSPLHFGNGTRLTVT.

V is TRBV5-1 and J is TRBJ2-1; D is ambiguous. The CDR3 has 14 amino acids. Trimming shortened V by 2 bases and J by 3 bases, and 9 bases separated the two germline ends. The germline gives CDR1 SGHRS, CDR2 YFSETQ. The CDR3 sequence: CASSFRLGYNEQFF. The CDR3 DNA is TGCGCCAGCAGCTTTCGTCTAGGCTACAATGAGCAGTTCTTC.

The chain joins TRBV18 to TRBJ2-7; a possible D gene is TRBD1 (5 bases). This CDR3 spans 13 amino acids. Germline CDR1 and CDR2: KGHSH and LQKENI. Trimming shortened V by 2 bases and J by 6 bases, and 11 bases separated the two germline ends. The CDR3 loop is CASSPVAGFEQYF. Here the CDR3 DNA reads TGTGCCAGCTCACCAGTAGCAGGGTTCGAGCAGTACTTC.

This chain joins TRBV30 and TRBJ2-3; no clear D gene. The CDR3 covers 11 residues. The V gene's germline CDR1 is GTSNPN and CDR2 SVGIG (reference sequence). The V and J ends lost 0 bases and 6 bases respectively, with 4 bases between them. CDR3 in amino acids: CAWSVRDTQYF. The CDR3 region has the DNA TGTGCCTGGAGTGTTAGGGATACGCAGTATTTT.

The rearrangement joins TRBV7-2 to TRBJ1-5; 7 bases are shared with TRBD1. CDR3 length: 14 amino acids. V gave up 1 base and J gave up 7 bases; unmatched junction bases: 4. Per the germline V gene, CDR1 is SGHTA and CDR2 is FQGNSA. The CDR3 here is CASSLEGAWQPQHF. DNA for the CDR3: TGTGCCAGCAGCTTAGAGGGGGCCTGGCAGCCCCAGCATTTT.

This clone was observed once. This chain links TRBV19 with TRBJ1-1; D remains ambiguous. CDR3 length equals 16 residues. V was trimmed by 4 bases and J by 2 bases, leaving 17 bases between them. Germline CDR1 LNHDA, CDR2 SQIVND (reference sequence). The CDR3 DNA reads as TGTGCCAGTAGTAACAGAGTGTCCCTAGCAAACACTGAAGCTTTCTTT. It translates to CASSNRVSLANTEAFF.

V and J are TRBV19 and TRBJ2-3; D might be TRBD2 (6 bases). The germline V gene has CDR1 LNHDA and CDR2 SQIVND (reference sequence). This CDR3 is 16 amino acids long. V was trimmed by 5 bases and J by 5 bases, leaving 20 bases between them. CDR3 protein: CASSAPRDWRGDTQYF. CDR3 coding DNA: TGTGCCAGTAGTGCCCCCCGGGACTGGAGGGGAGATACGCAGTATTTT.

The J gene is TRBJ1-1, the V gene TRBV5-6; 8 bases map to TRBD1. This CDR3 has 14 residues. The germline V gene has CDR1 SGHDT and CDR2 YYEEEE. Trimming took 3 bases from V and 3 from J; bases not matched to a gene: 4. The CDR3 nucleotides are TGTGCCAGCAGCTCAGGGGGCTTGGACACTGAAGCTTTCTTT. Translated: CASSSGGLDTEAFF.

The chain employs TRBV7-9 and TRBJ1-1; D is perhaps TRBD1 (6 bases). This CDR3 is 15 amino acids long. Germline CDR1 is SEHNR and CDR2 is FQNEAQ (reference sequence). The V end lost 3 bases, the J end lost 2 bases, and 13 bases lay between the germline ends. The CDR3 region is CASSLETGPNTEAFF. CDR3 bases: TGTGCCAGCAGCTTGGAGACAGGACCAAACACTGAAGCTTTCTTT.

J is TRBJ2-2 and V is TRBV5-4; a weak D match, TRBD1 (6 bases). There are 13 residues in the CDR3. V was cut by 4 bases and J by 5 bases, with 9 bases left in between. The germline V gene has CDR1 SGHNT and CDR2 YYREEE (reference sequence). This CDR3 reads CASSRRGTGELFF. CDR3 bases: TGTGCCAGCAGCCGCAGGGGAACCGGGGAGCTGTTTTTT.

The count of this clone is one. The gene calls are TRBV18 and TRBJ1-6; D is uncertain. V was shortened by 3 bases and J by 8 bases, with 20 bases between the two germline ends. CDR3 length equals 17 residues. Germline loops: CDR1 KGHSH, CDR2 LQKENI. Written as DNA, the CDR3 is TGTGCCAGCTCACCCCTTAACGTCGCGGAGGGTGATTCACCCCTCCACTTT. This codes for CASSPLNVAEGDSPLHF.

This chain joins TRBV19 and TRBJ2-6, with no clear D. CDR3 length: 14 residues. CDR1 and CDR2 from the germline V gene are LNHDA and SQIVND (reference sequence). V was clipped by 1 base and J by 1 base, with 2 bases between them. CDR3 region: CASSIVSGANVLTF. The CDR3 region has the DNA TGTGCCAGTAGTATAGTGTCTGGGGCCAACGTCCTGACTTTC. The whole variable domain, remainder taken from reference TRBV19 and TRBJ2-6, is DGGITQSPKYLFRKEGQNVTLSCEQNLNHDAMYWYRQDPGQGLRLIYYSQIVNDFQKGDIAEGYSVSREKKESFPLTVTSAQKNPTAFYLCASSIVSGANVLTFGAGSRLTVL.

This clone was seen a handful of times. The genes are TRBV7-2 and TRBJ1-1; the D is unclear. V dropped 7 bases and J dropped 1 base, with 10 bases sitting between them. Germline values: CDR1 SGHTA, CDR2 FQGNSA. CDR3 length: 13 amino acids. As DNA, the CDR3 is TGTGCCAGCAACCTACCGACGAACACTGAAGCTTTCTTT. Its translation: CASNLPTNTEAFF.

The rearrangement uses TRBV25-1 and TRBJ2-2, with 11 positions matching TRBD2. The CDR3 sequence is 18 residues long. CDR1 is MGHDK and CDR2 is SYGVNS in the germline V gene. After removal of 2 bases from V and 3 bases from J, the junction contained 8 bases not matched to a gene. This CDR3 reads CASSEPLAGGSDTGELFF. The CDR3 DNA sequence: TGTGCCAGCAGTGAACCTCTAGCGGGAGGATCGGACACCGGGGAGCTGTTTTTT.

The gene calls are TRBV30 and TRBJ2-3; D may match TRBD1 or TRBD2 (5 bases each). The CDR3 loop spans 19 amino acids. The germline V gene has CDR1 GTSNPN and CDR2 SVGIG (reference sequence). V was clipped by 2 bases and J by 1 base, with 25 bases between them. CDR3 bases: TGTGCCTGGAGTCCCCGTCCGGTGGGGGTTTTTGGAGGCACAGATACGCAGTATTTT. This gives the protein CAWSPRPVGVFGGTDTQYF.

This clone has only one observation. CDR3 nucleotides: TGCAGCGTTCTGATGAGCGGGGCGAGCACAGATACGCAGTATTTT. This sequence encodes CSVLMSGASTDTQYF. The rearrangement joins TRBV29-1 to TRBJ2-3, with 7 bases lining up with TRBD2. Trimming cost V 5 bases and J 0 bases; bases outside gene matches: 8. The CDR3 runs to 15 residues. Germline values: CDR1 SQVTM, CDR2 ANQGSEA.

CDR3 protein: CASSSTSGVVDTQYF. The CDR3 DNA reads as TGCGCCAGCAGCTCGACTAGCGGGGTAGTAGATACGCAGTATTTT. The chain combines TRBV5-1 with TRBJ2-3; 11 nucleotides align to TRBD2. The germline V gene has CDR1 SGHRS and CDR2 YFSETQ. The CDR3 has 15 amino acids. Trimming cost V 3 bases and J 5 bases; bases outside gene matches: 5.

This clone is medium-sized within its sample. This chain links TRBV7-9 with TRBJ2-7, with TRBD1 identical over 7 bases. This CDR3 has 18 amino acids. V was clipped by 2 bases and J by 1 base; unmatched bases: 14. The V gene's germline CDR1 is SEHNR and CDR2 FQNEAQ (reference sequence). The CDR3 nucleotides read TGTGCCAGCAGCTTAAGTAGGATTCCGCGGACAGGATCCTACGAGCAGTACTTC. Translated: CASSLSRIPRTGSYEQYF.

This chain connects TRBV4-1 to TRBJ2-5; D unresolved. This CDR3 region has 11 residues. The germline V and J ends were trimmed by 3 bases and 2 bases, with 1 base remaining between them. In germline, CDR1 is MGHRA, CDR2 YSYEKL. For the CDR3, the DNA is TGCGCCAGCAGCCAGCAAGAGACCCAGTACTTC. Protein product: CASSQQETQYF.

The chain combines TRBV7-9 with TRBJ2-2, with 11 nucleotides matching TRBD2. The V gene's germline CDR1 is SEHNR and CDR2 FQNEAQ (reference sequence). J was trimmed by 3 bases and V by 5 bases; bases with no gene match: 8. The CDR3 is made up of 17 amino acids. The CDR3 sequence is CASSTTSGSLDTGELFF. DNA of the CDR3: TGTGCCAGCAGCACCACTAGCGGGAGTTTGGACACCGGGGAGCTGTTTTTT.

V is TRBV18 and J is TRBJ2-1, with 7 bases lining up with TRBD2. Germline V gene data show CDR1 as KGHSH and CDR2 as LQKENI. J was trimmed by 7 bases and V by 4 bases; bases with no gene match: 10. CDR3 size: 15 residues. DNA for the CDR3: TGTGCCAGCTCACAATCCGGGGGGAGGCTTAATGAGCAGTTCTTC. It specifies CASSQSGGRLNEQFF.

This sequence joins TRBV7-3 and TRBJ2-2, with D perhaps TRBD1 (6 bases). V was shortened by 2 bases and J by 6 bases, with 7 bases between the two germline ends. Germline V gene data show CDR1 as SGHTA and CDR2 as FQGTGA. The CDR3 contains 13 residues. The CDR3 bases are TGTGCCAGCAGCTTAGAGGGGGCCGGGGAGCTGTTTTTT. Its translation: CASSLEGAGELFF.

This chain joins TRBV2 and TRBJ1-1; 10 bases agree with TRBD1. This CDR3 contains 16 residues. Germline V CDR1 and CDR2: SNHLY, FYNNEI. V gave up 6 bases and J gave up 5 bases; unmatched junction bases: 12. CDR3: CASRPNRQGAGTEAFF. CDR3 DNA sequence: TGTGCCAGCAGGCCTAACCGACAGGGGGCAGGGACTGAAGCTTTCTTT.